These 26 T cell receptor beta chains were sequenced from one sample in a study of Graves' ophthalmopathy and Graves' hyperthyroidism. RNA served as the template for amplifying TCR beta CDR3 regions. The authors performed first-round RT-PCR with HTBI primers and then a second-round multiplex PCR. TCRdb redid the calling of the multiplex PCR reads with MiXCR, one entry per CDR3 protein. The table records about 620,000 distinct CDR3 sequences, approximately 21% of them present only once. What was sequenced was peripheral blood. Source of these receptors: a woman between 18 and 30 years old with stable Graves' hyperthyroidism. Some clones in this sample may be carry-over from other donors' samples.

The chain has TRBV4-1 and TRBJ1-1, with 7 bases matching TRBD1. This CDR3 is built from 13 residues. Germline CDR1 MGHRA, CDR2 YSYEKL. V shed 4 bases and J 8 bases; nucleotides not matched to a gene: 7. The CDR3 DNA is TGCGCCAGCAGCCTAAGTTGGGACAGAGAAGCTTTCTTT. Amino acid sequence: CASSLSWDREAFF.

This clonotype showed up many times. The genes are TRBV6-5 and TRBJ2-2, with D unresolved. Germline V gene lookup returns CDR1 MNHEY and CDR2 SVGAGI. The V end lost 2 bases, the J end lost 8 bases, and 18 bases lay between the germline ends. This CDR3 region has 16 residues. The CDR3 here is CASSYDSVAKWGELFF. CDR3 DNA sequence: TGTGCCAGCAGTTACGATTCGGTTGCTAAGTGGGGGGAGCTGTTTTTT.

This clonotype has a count of ten or more. The rearrangement uses TRBV27 and TRBJ1-6; possible D gene TRBD1, 5 bases. The length of the CDR3 is 12 residues. Germline assignment: CDR1 MNHEY and CDR2 SMNVEV (reference sequence). V lost 8 bases and J lost 7, with 9 bases in between. The CDR3 bases are TGTGCCAGCGGGACTGAAAATTCACCCCTCCACTTT. It codes for CASGTENSPLHF.

This clonotype was recorded at least ten times. This chain links TRBV5-1 with TRBJ2-2; tentative D call: TRBD1 (5 bases). The V end lost 4 bases, the J end lost 7 bases, and 17 bases lay between the germline ends. Germline CDR1 reads SGHRS; CDR2 reads YFSETQ. The CDR3 totals 15 residues. The chain's CDR3 is CASSDISGFRGELFF. The CDR3 DNA reads TGCGCCAGCAGCGATATTTCAGGGTTCCGCGGGGAGCTGTTTTTT.

This clonotype has at least ten counts. The chain employs TRBV3-1 and TRBJ2-5; D is perhaps TRBD1 (5 bases). Germline assignment: CDR1 LGHDT and CDR2 YNNKEL (reference sequence). The CDR3 sequence is 15 residues long. V lost 1 base to trimming and J lost 2 bases, with 11 bases between them. The CDR3 coding sequence is TGTGCCAGCAGCCAAGGGTCCAGGGAACAAGAGACCCAGTACTTC. Protein: CASSQGSREQETQYF.

This clonotype appeared many times. The chain uses TRBV12-3 or TRBV12-4 and TRBJ1-2; D is unclear. The V end was cut by 8 bases, the J end by 6 bases, with 13 bases between. CDR3 length equals 12 residues. In DNA, the CDR3 is TGTGCCAGCGGAGGTCTAGACAATGGCTACACCTTC. Translating it yields CASGGLDNGYTF.

The chain recombines TRBV11-2 with TRBJ1-1; maybe TRBD1 (5 bases). The germline V gene encodes CDR1 SGHAT and CDR2 FQNNGV. Trimming cost V 1 base and J 4 bases, with 19 bases left between them. This CDR3 region has 17 residues. Written as DNA, the CDR3 is TGTGCCAGCAGCTTAGTAGGGGAGGAGGGTAAGGGCACTGAAGCTTTCTTT. Amino acids: CASSLVGEEGKGTEAFF.

This chain joins TRBV7-2 and TRBJ2-5; 14 bases line up with TRBD2. The germline V gene has CDR1 SGHTA and CDR2 FQGNSA. The CDR3 has 16 residues. Trimming removed 3 bases from V and 4 bases from J; junction bases left unmatched: 4. The CDR3 coding sequence is TGTGCCAGCAGCTTGGGACTAGCGGGAGAGGGAGAGACCCAGTACTTC. This codes for CASSLGLAGEGETQYF.

The J gene is TRBJ1-5, the V gene TRBV4-1; D gene ambiguous. The CDR3 contains 13 residues. Germline values: CDR1 MGHRA, CDR2 YSYEKL. V was trimmed by 1 base and J by 7 bases, leaving 8 bases between them. This CDR3 is CASSQARHQPQHF. The CDR3 nucleotides read TGCGCCAGCAGCCAAGCCAGGCACCAGCCCCAGCATTTT.

This clonotype was counted ten times or more. V gene TRBV29-1 combines with J gene TRBJ1-3, with D uncertain. Trimming pared 6 bases from V and 0 bases from J, leaving 12 bases between. The CDR3 contains 14 residues. Germline V gene lookup returns CDR1 SQVTM and CDR2 ANQGSEA. The CDR3 nucleotides read TGCAGCGTGACCCAACAAAACTCTGGAAACACCATATATTTT. Protein product: CSVTQQNSGNTIYF.

This clonotype was observed once. The chain uses TRBV12-3 or TRBV12-4 and TRBJ2-5; 10 bases align to TRBD2. Unmatched junction bases numbered 6, after V lost 4 bases and J lost 1 base. The CDR3 is 16 amino acids. The CDR3 is CASSSRLAGVQETQYF. The DNA for the CDR3 is TGTGCCAGCAGTTCGAGGCTAGCGGGAGTCCAAGAGACCCAGTACTTC.

This clonotype came up many times. CDR3 amino acids: CASSPGHLVTEAFF. CDR3 nucleotide sequence: TGTGCCAGCAGCCCGGGACACCTCGTCACTGAAGCTTTCTTT. This chain uses TRBV11-2 with TRBJ1-1; D is perhaps TRBD1 (6 bases). The CDR3 length is 14 residues. CDR1 is SGHAT, CDR2 FQNNGV, per germline. V was pared by 5 bases and J by 4 bases, with 14 bases between.

This clonotype was seen at least ten times. The genes are TRBV5-5 and TRBJ2-7, with D tentatively TRBD1 or TRBD2 (5 bases each). This CDR3 spans 14 amino acids. V lost 5 bases, J lost 3 bases, and 15 bases lay in between. Germline-derived CDR1 and CDR2 are SGHKS and YYEKEE (reference sequence). Written as DNA, the CDR3 is TGTGCCAGCAGTTCCGGGACGGATGGCTACGAGCAGTACTTC. Amino acids: CASSSGTDGYEQYF.

This clonotype was detected a few times. V is TRBV9 and J is TRBJ1-3, with unresolved D. V dropped 3 bases and J dropped 0 bases, with 19 bases sitting between them. There are 18 residues in the CDR3. Germline CDR1 is SGDLS and CDR2 is YYNGEE. The CDR3 region has the DNA TGTGCCAGCAGCGCCCGGAGCGAGGGTCAAAGCTCTGGAAACACCATATATTTT. This encodes CASSARSEGQSSGNTIYF.

This clonotype appeared a few times. The rearrangement uses TRBV28 and TRBJ1-1; no reliable D call. Germline V gene data show CDR1 as MDHEN and CDR2 as SYDVKM. The CDR3 has 14 residues. Trimming removed 4 bases at V and 6 bases at J, with 15 bases between. CDR3: CASSYMGGLAEAFF. The CDR3 nucleotides are TGTGCCAGCAGTTACATGGGAGGGTTGGCTGAAGCTTTCTTT.

The genes are TRBV27 and TRBJ2-7; 8 bases fit TRBD2. CDR3 length equals 11 residues. The J segment lost 6 bases and the V segment lost 10 bases, leaving 5 bases of the junction unmatched. Germline CDR1 reads MNHEY; CDR2 reads SMNVEV (reference sequence). The CDR3 reads CATAGGTEQYF. DNA of the CDR3: TGTGCCACGGCGGGGGGCACCGAGCAGTACTTC.

This clonotype was detected many times. J is TRBJ2-5 and V is TRBV7-9; 9 bases are shared with TRBD1. Germline assignment: CDR1 SEHNR and CDR2 FQNEAQ (reference sequence). There are 15 residues in the CDR3. V dropped 5 bases and J dropped 5; count of bases not matched to a gene: 9. The CDR3 loop reads CASSRIQGAGETQYF. DNA for the CDR3: TGTGCCAGCAGCCGAATACAGGGGGCCGGGGAGACCCAGTACTTC.

This clonotype was seen at least ten times. This rearrangement joins TRBV10-1 to TRBJ1-1; TRBD1 aligns across 7 bases. V trimming: 4 bases; J trimming: 0 bases; junction bases outside the gene matches: 2. The CDR3 is 14 amino acids. Per germline, CDR1 WNHNN and CDR2 SYGVQD (reference sequence). The CDR3 nucleotides read TGCGCCAGCAGTGGACAGGGATTGAACACTGAAGCTTTCTTT. This gives the protein CASSGQGLNTEAFF.

In this sample, this clonotype turned up many times. The chain recombines TRBV2 with TRBJ1-3, with TRBD1 as a possible D gene (5 bases). Per germline, CDR1 SNHLY and CDR2 FYNNEI. The CDR3 sequence is 14 residues long. V lost 5 bases and J 0 bases, leaving 8 bases between the germline ends. CDR3 region: CASSPGFSGNTIYF. CDR3 in DNA: TGTGCCAGCAGTCCAGGGTTCTCTGGAAACACCATATATTTT.

This clonotype showed up many times. The chain links TRBV20-1 to TRBJ2-7, with a possible D match to TRBD1 (5 bases). Germline V gives CDR1 DFQATT, CDR2 SNEGSKA (reference sequence). The CDR3 length is 11 residues. Between the trimmed V and J ends, which lost 3 bases and 5 bases, there was a span of 8 bases. In nucleotides, the CDR3 is TGCAGTGCTAGTTCCAGGGACGAGCAGTACTTC. Protein: CSASSRDEQYF.

V is TRBV20-1 and J is TRBJ2-7; no firm D call. Per the germline V gene, CDR1 is DFQATT and CDR2 is SNEGSKA (reference sequence). With 6 bases removed from V and 3 bases from J, the gap between germline ends came to 9 bases. This CDR3 is built from 11 residues. The CDR3 region is CSATELYEQYF. Written as DNA, the CDR3 is TGCAGTGCAACAGAGCTCTACGAGCAGTACTTC.

This chain uses TRBV4-2 with TRBJ2-7, with TRBD2 as a possible D gene (6 bases). Germline loops: CDR1 LGHNA, CDR2 YNFKEQ. The V gene lost 1 base and the J gene lost 2 bases, with 12 bases spanning the gap. There are 15 residues in the CDR3. The DNA for the CDR3 is TGTGCCAGCAGCCAAGCGATAGCGGAACCCTACGAGCAGTACTTC. This codes for CASSQAIAEPYEQYF.

The chain couples TRBV6-1 to TRBJ1-5, with a tentative D call TRBD1 (5 bases). Germline CDR1 is MNHNS and CDR2 is SASEGT. The CDR3 runs to 12 residues. V was cut by 7 bases and J by 6 bases, with 10 bases left in between. Here the CDR3 reads CASTRGGQPQHF. CDR3 nucleotide sequence: TGTGCCAGCACCCGGGGCGGTCAGCCCCAGCATTTT.

This clonotype has a count of ten or more. The chain carries TRBV28 and TRBJ2-2, with a weak D call TRBD1 (6 bases). Germline V gene data show CDR1 as MDHEN and CDR2 as SYDVKM. V lost 3 bases and J lost 9, with 17 bases in between. The CDR3 is 15 residues long. The CDR3 spells CASSLGQGRHRELFF. The CDR3 coding sequence is TGTGCCAGCAGTTTGGGCCAGGGGCGACACCGGGAGCTGTTTTTT.

This clonotype was counted ten times or more. V is TRBV29-1 and J is TRBJ1-2, with TRBD1 matching 8 bases. The length of the CDR3 is 13 residues. The germline CDR1 and CDR2 sequences are SQVTM and ANQGSEA. V shed 6 bases and J 6 bases; nucleotides not matched to a gene: 9. CDR3 in DNA: TGCAGCGTCGTCGGGACAGGAAAGGATGGCTACACCTTC. Its protein product is CSVVGTGKDGYTF.

This clonotype was observed at least ten times. The chain carries TRBV9 and TRBJ1-6, with a possible D match to TRBD1 (6 bases). V was trimmed by 0 bases and J by 7 bases, leaving 17 bases between them. Germline V gives CDR1 SGDLS, CDR2 YYNGEE. The CDR3 consists of 17 residues. CDR3 nucleotide sequence: TGTGCCAGCAGCGTAGGAGTTAAAGGGGGAGGGAATTCACCCCTCCACTTT. The encoded protein is CASSVGVKGGGNSPLHF. Complete variable domain (other parts from reference TRBV9 and TRBJ1-6): DSGVTQTPKHLITATGQRVTLRCSPRSGDLSVYWYQQSLDQGLQFLIQYYNGEERAKGNILERFSAQQFPDLHSELNLSSLELGDSALYFCASSVGVKGGGNSPLHFGNGTRLTVT.